These 7 T cell receptor beta chains were sequenced from one sample in a study of T cell changes during pregnancy in multiple sclerosis. Libraries were prepared by immunoSEQ multiplex PCR; TCRdb keeps only in-frame clonotypes and omits some of them. The sample includes about 40,000 clones, roughly 94% of them seen just once. The specimen comprised peripheral blood, sampled in the third trimester of pregnancy. The receptor source for this set is a female donor with multiple sclerosis, enrolled in a pregnancy study.

This sequence joins TRBV6-6 and TRBJ1-2; D is unclear. The CDR3 covers 15 residues. The germline V and J ends were trimmed by 4 bases and 5 bases, with 17 bases remaining between them. CDR1 is MNHNY, CDR2 SVGAGI, per germline (reference sequence). CDR3: CASSSSGGKSYGYTF. The CDR3 region has the DNA TGTGCCAGCAGTTCCTCAGGAGGGAAATCTTATGGCTACACCTTC.

The genes are TRBV27 and TRBJ2-1; D gene unclear. The V end lost 3 bases, the J end lost 5 bases, and 8 bases lay between the germline ends. This CDR3 is 13 amino acids long. CDR1 is MNHEY, CDR2 SMNVEV, per germline (reference sequence). CDR3 sequence (DNA): TGTGCCAGCAGTTTTGACTCGAACAATGAGCAGTTCTTC. Encoded protein: CASSFDSNNEQFF.

J is TRBJ1-1 and V is TRBV6-1, with 8 bases that match TRBD1. Germline V gives CDR1 MNHNS, CDR2 SASEGT. After removal of 6 bases from V and 5 bases from J, the junction contained 5 bases not matched to a gene. The length of the CDR3 is 13 residues. CDR3 amino acids: CASRRDRLTEAFF. The CDR3 coding sequence is TGTGCCAGCAGGAGGGACAGGTTGACTGAAGCTTTCTTT.

The V and J genes are TRBV18 and TRBJ2-5; TRBD1 matches at 11 bases. The V gene end was trimmed by 3 bases and the J gene end by 4 bases; junction bases not matched to a gene: 7. Looked up from germline, CDR1 is KGHSH and CDR2 is LQKENI. This CDR3 has 16 residues. This CDR3 reads CASSPVGTGGSETQYF. CDR3 bases: TGTGCCAGCTCACCGGTGGGGACAGGGGGATCAGAGACCCAGTACTTC.

The chain combines TRBV9 with TRBJ2-5; 8 bases map to TRBD2. CDR3 length: 15 residues. The germline CDR1 and CDR2 sequences are SGDLS and YYNGEE. The junction had 8 bases not matched to a gene; V was cut back by 2 bases and J by 5 bases. For the CDR3, the DNA is TGTGCCAGCAGCGTTGGTAGCGGGGCATCGGAGACCCAGTACTTC. Its translation: CASSVGSGASETQYF.

The V gene is TRBV4-2, the J gene TRBJ2-3; D may be TRBD2 (5 bases). V lost 1 base, J lost 0 bases, and 5 bases lay in between. This CDR3 comprises 14 residues. Germline CDR1 LGHNA, CDR2 YNFKEQ. The DNA of the CDR3 is TGTGCCAGCAGCCAAGGAGGGAGCACAGATACGCAGTATTTT. Translated: CASSQGGSTDTQYF.

The rearrangement uses TRBV5-1 and TRBJ1-2; no definite D call. Trimming pared 5 bases from V and 2 bases from J, leaving 7 bases between. Germline V gene lookup returns CDR1 SGHRS and CDR2 YFSETQ. The CDR3 sequence is 12 residues long. The CDR3 region is CASRSENYGYTF. DNA for the CDR3: TGCGCCAGCAGGAGCGAGAACTATGGCTACACCTTC.